This entry lists 27 T cell receptor beta chains sequenced from one sample in a study of T cells in Graves' hyperthyroidism and ophthalmopathy (dated by TCRdb to between 2017 and 2020). The library was produced with multiplex PCR. TCRdb shows the sequencer as Illumina HiSeq 2000. Amplification of TCR beta CDR3 regions was carried out from RNA transcripts. For the first round of RT-PCR on the TCR CDR3, the HTBI primer set was used together with the Qiagen OneStep RT-PCR kit. The public reads were reanalyzed by TCRdb: fastp trimming at Q25, MiXCR alignment, in-frame beta chains only. Here each entry gathers all rows of one CDR3 protein and keeps the most common genes and DNA. Across this sample there are around 500,000 distinct CDR3 sequences, with more than 15% seen only once. About 31% of the sample is held by the ten biggest clonotypes. Specimen: blood. The receptors shown here come from a woman under 40 with Graves' ophthalmopathy.

The rearrangement joins TRBV20-1 to TRBJ2-7; TRBD2 aligns across 12 bases. The germline CDR1 and CDR2 sequences are DFQATT and SNEGSKA (reference sequence). V was pared by 8 bases and J by 6 bases, with 8 bases of the junction left unmatched. The CDR3 has 13 amino acids. CDR3 DNA sequence: TGCAGTTTTGTTCTAGCGGGAGGGCGCGAGCAGTACTTC. This translates into CSFVLAGGREQYF.

Of note for this clonotype: One base away lies a much larger clone, so this may be a sequencing read error. The chain has TRBV11-2 and TRBJ1-1, with a tentative D call TRBD1 (6 bases). In germline, CDR1 is SGHAT, CDR2 FQNNGV. The CDR3 runs 14 residues. The CDR3 DNA is TGTGCCGGCAGCTTTGGGACATTGGGGGGTGAAGCTTTCTTT. Translation: CAGSFGTLGGEAFF.

With regard to this clonotype: Given a much more abundant clone one base away, this may be a read error. The missing conserved phenylalanine or tryptophan at the end of this CDR3 makes a read error likely. This rearrangement joins TRBV28 to TRBJ2-7; D is undetermined. Trimming took 7 bases from V and 0 from J, leaving 10 bases between them. From germline, CDR1 is MDHEN and CDR2 SYDVKM. The CDR3 consists of 13 residues. The CDR3 protein is CASTDNVSYEQYL. The CDR3 DNA reads as TGTGCCAGCACAGACAACGTCTCCTACGAGCAGTACCTC.

This clonotype was found a few times. This chain connects TRBV7-2 to TRBJ1-1; possibly TRBD1 for D (6 bases). CDR1 SGHTA and CDR2 FQGNSA come from the germline V gene. The germline V and J ends were trimmed by 7 bases and 11 bases, with 17 bases remaining between them. The CDR3 consists of 12 residues. CDR3 sequence: CASNVGAGDAFF. The CDR3 region has the DNA TGTGCCAGCAACGTGGGGGCAGGCGATGCTTTCTTT.

This clonotype appeared a few times. The CDR3 region is CASSGLLPGDPSAKNIQYF. CDR3 DNA sequence: TGTGCCAGCTCAGGACTTCTGCCGGGAGACCCTTCGGCCAAAAACATTCAGTACTTC. V usage is TRBV18 and J usage is TRBJ2-4; TRBD2 might be the D (6 bases). Between the trimmed V and J ends, which lost 5 bases and 1 base, there was a span of 24 bases. Looked up from germline, CDR1 is KGHSH and CDR2 is LQKENI. The CDR3 length is 19 residues.

About this clonotype itself: Given a much more abundant clone one base away, this may be a read error. The chain is built from TRBV5-1 and TRBJ2-7; 10 bases map to TRBD2. Germline V gene sequence: CDR1 SGHRS, CDR2 YFSETQ. This CDR3 is 15 amino acids long. Trimming at V came to 0 bases and at J to 6 bases, leaving 6 bases not matched to a gene. The CDR3 spells CASSLGHVAGGEQYF. For the CDR3, the DNA is TGCGCCAGCAGCTTGGGGCATGTAGCGGGAGGCGAGCAGTACTTC.

This clonotype was seen only a few times. The J gene is TRBJ2-1, the V gene TRBV6-2 or TRBV6-3; D may match TRBD1 or TRBD2 (5 bases each). The CDR3 consists of 15 residues. Germline V gene data show CDR1 as MNHEY and CDR2 as SVGEGT. V was clipped by 6 bases and J by 3 bases, with 15 bases between them. CDR3 coding DNA: TGTGCCAGCAGCGAACGGGACCGAGGCTACAATGAGCAGTTCTTC. It is translated as CASSERDRGYNEQFF.

The table lists this clonotype with a few counts. The CDR3 coding sequence is TGTGCCAGTAGTATTACTAGCGGGAAGGATACGCAGTATTTT. Its protein product is CASSITSGKDTQYF. V usage is TRBV19 and J usage is TRBJ2-3; 10 bases align to TRBD2. Germline V gene sequence: CDR1 LNHDA, CDR2 SQIVND (reference sequence). This CDR3 contains 14 residues. Losses at the gene ends were 3 bases for V and 6 bases for J; bases not matched to a gene: 3. Complete variable domain (other parts from reference TRBV19 and TRBJ2-3): DGGITQSPKYLFRKEGQNVTLSCEQNLNHDAMYWYRQDPGQGLRLIYYSQIVNDFQKGDIAEGYSVSREKKESFPLTVTSAQKNPTAFYLCASSITSGKDTQYFGPGTRLTVL.

The V and J genes are TRBV5-4 and TRBJ1-4; unclear D gene. The V end was cut by 0 bases, the J end by 8 bases, with 11 bases between. Looked up from germline, CDR1 is SGHNT and CDR2 is YYREEE (reference sequence). The CDR3 consists of 14 residues. The CDR3 region has the DNA TGTGCCAGCAGCTTGGGAAGAACGGACGAAAAACTGTTTTTT. Residues: CASSLGRTDEKLFF.

To note about this clonotype: A much larger clone differs by one base, so this may be a read error. This sequence joins TRBV5-1 and TRBJ2-1, with D uncertain. Between the trimmed V and J ends, which lost 3 bases and 4 bases, there was a span of 17 bases. Germline V gene data show CDR1 as SGHRS and CDR2 as YFSETQ. The CDR3 loop spans 16 amino acids. The DNA of the CDR3 is TGCGCCAGCAGCTCGGGCACAGCCCTCGTGTACAATGAGCAGTTCTTC. It specifies CASSSGTALVYNEQFF.

This clonotype has only a few counts. The V and J genes are TRBV9 and TRBJ2-5, with 8 nucleotides matching TRBD1. CDR1 and CDR2 (germline): SGDLS, YYNGEE. The V and J ends lost 2 bases and 1 base, in that order; junction bases with no gene match: 4. CDR3 size: 15 residues. The CDR3 DNA is TGTGCCAGCAGCGTTGATGGACAGGGCCAAGAGACCCAGTACTTC. Encoded protein: CASSVDGQGQETQYF.

The CDR3 DNA sequence: TGCGCCAGCAGCTGGACTAGCGGGAGGTCAGATACGCAGTATTTT. Translating gives CASSWTSGRSDTQYF. The genes are TRBV5-1 and TRBJ2-3, with 14 positions matching TRBD2. After removal of 3 bases from V and 4 bases from J, the junction contained 1 base not matched to a gene. CDR1 is SGHRS and CDR2 is YFSETQ in the germline V gene. This CDR3 has 15 residues.

In regard to this clonotype: This sequence may be a read error, since a much larger clone differs from it by one base. The chain combines TRBV7-9 with TRBJ2-1, with D perhaps TRBD2 (5 bases). Germline V CDR1 and CDR2: SEHNR, FQNEAQ (reference sequence). The CDR3 is made up of 15 amino acids. CDR3 sequence reads: CASSQSGSSYNDQFF. The CDR3, as DNA: TGTGCCAGCAGCCAAAGCGGAAGCTCCTACAATGATCAGTTCTTC.

This clonotype was found many times. The chain is built from TRBV28 and TRBJ1-1; D gene ambiguous. From germline, CDR1 is MDHEN and CDR2 SYDVKM. Trimming cost V 8 bases and J 5 bases, with 12 bases left between them. This CDR3 region has 12 residues. CDR3 residues: CASGWVETEAFF. CDR3 nucleotide sequence: TGTGCCAGCGGCTGGGTTGAGACTGAAGCTTTCTTT.

This clonotype was picked up many times. The chain recombines TRBV11-1 with TRBJ2-1; possibly TRBD2 for D (6 bases). Trimming took 2 bases from V and 9 from J, leaving 11 bases between them. Germline V gives CDR1 SGHAT, CDR2 FQDESV (reference sequence). The length of the CDR3 is 13 residues. CDR3 coding DNA: TGTGCCAGCAGCTTATCGCGGGACGGTGAGCAGTTCTTC. Its protein is CASSLSRDGEQFF. The full variable domain, its missing parts supplied by reference TRBV11-1 and TRBJ2-1, is EAEVAQSPRYKITEKSQAVAFWCDPISGHATLYWYRQILGQGPELLVQFQDESVVDDSQLPKDRFSAERLKGVDSTLKIQPAELGDSAMYLCASSLSRDGEQFFGPGTRLTVL.

V usage is TRBV12-3 or TRBV12-4 and J usage is TRBJ2-3; D remains ambiguous. CDR3 size: 14 residues. V lost 7 bases to trimming and J lost 2 bases, with 13 bases between them. CDR3 bases: TGTGCCAGCACCCCGGCTGGATACACAGATACGCAGTATTTT. Translated, it gives CASTPAGYTDTQYF.

To note about this clonotype: This sequence may be a read error, since a much larger clone differs from it by one base. The chain joins TRBV20-1 to TRBJ2-1; D uncertain. Germline CDR1 DFQATT, CDR2 SNEGSKA (reference sequence). This CDR3 is 12 amino acids long. The CDR3 DNA follows: TGCGGTGCTAGAGCCTCGTCAGTTGAGCAGTTCTTC. This sequence encodes CGARASSVEQFF.

The V call is TRBV5-6, the J call TRBJ1-5; D not certain. CDR3 length: 14 amino acids. The germline V and J ends were trimmed by 0 bases and 6 bases, with 10 bases remaining between them. CDR1 is SGHDT and CDR2 is YYEEEE in the germline V gene. The CDR3 DNA is TGTGCCAGCAGCTTGGGGGCTGTAGGTCAGCCCCAGCATTTT. Its translation: CASSLGAVGQPQHF.

This clonotype was seen at least ten times. The chain joins TRBV7-9 to TRBJ2-1, with a tentative D call TRBD1 (6 bases). Germline values: CDR1 SEHNR, CDR2 FQNEAQ (reference sequence). This CDR3 spans 13 amino acids. V gave up 6 bases and J gave up 10 bases, with 16 bases separating them. The CDR3 region is CASSTQGQWEQFF. CDR3 coding DNA: TGTGCCAGCAGTACACAGGGCCAATGGGAGCAGTTCTTC.

A few counts support this clonotype. The CDR3 nucleotides are TGTGCCAGCAGCTTGACAGGGTTGGATGAAAAACTGTTTTTT. Its translation: CASSLTGLDEKLFF. The J gene is TRBJ1-4, the V gene TRBV7-8, with TRBD1 matching 7 bases. The CDR3 runs to 14 residues. CDR1 is SGHVS, CDR2 FQNEAQ, per germline. J gave up 6 bases and V 3 bases, and 4 bases lay outside the gene matches.

This clonotype was detected many times. The rearrangement uses TRBV24-1 and TRBJ2-1; D perhaps matches TRBD2 (5 bases). CDR1 and CDR2 from the germline V gene are KGHDR and SFDVKD. This CDR3 is 13 amino acids long. V shed 3 bases and J shed 9 bases, with 11 bases lying between them. The CDR3 reads CATSDPRRGEQFF. The CDR3 bases are TGTGCCACCAGTGATCCGCGACGGGGTGAGCAGTTCTTC.

V and J are TRBV2 and TRBJ1-5; TRBD1 agrees at 9 bases. The CDR3 spans 14 residues. CDR1 is SNHLY, CDR2 FYNNEI, per germline. V gave up 7 bases and J gave up 3 bases; unmatched junction bases: 4. Written as DNA, the CDR3 is TGTGCCAGCACCGGGACAGGGAACAATCAGCCCCAGCATTTT. Its translation is CASTGTGNNQPQHF.

This rearrangement joins TRBV18 to TRBJ1-6, with TRBD1 identical over 9 bases. This CDR3 region has 16 residues. Per the germline V gene, CDR1 is KGHSH and CDR2 is LQKENI. V lost 3 bases, J lost 5 bases, and 5 bases stayed unmatched. The CDR3 loop is CASSPNRDRDNSPLHF. The CDR3 region has the DNA TGTGCCAGCTCACCCAACCGGGACAGGGATAATTCACCCCTCCACTTT.

This chain connects TRBV9 to TRBJ1-1; D ambiguous. Per germline, CDR1 SGDLS and CDR2 YYNGEE. The V gene lost 0 bases and the J gene lost 0 bases, with 9 bases spanning the gap. The CDR3 has 15 amino acids. In nucleotides, the CDR3 is TGTGCCAGCAGCGTAGTTGGAGTCATGAACACTGAAGCTTTCTTT. This translates into CASSVVGVMNTEAFF.

J is TRBJ2-2 and V is TRBV15, with TRBD2 as a possible D gene (5 bases). Germline lookup yields CDR1 LNHNV and CDR2 YYDKDF (reference sequence). Trimming pared 3 bases from V and 7 bases from J, leaving 12 bases between. The CDR3 runs 14 residues. The CDR3 is CATSSNLARGELFF. The CDR3 DNA reads as TGTGCCACCAGCAGTAATCTAGCACGCGGGGAGCTGTTTTTT. The full variable domain, completed using reference TRBV15 and TRBJ2-2, is DAMVIQNPRYQVTQFGKPVTLSCSQTLNHNVMYWYQQKSSQAPKLLFHYYDKDFNNEADTPDNFQSRRPNTSFCFLDIRSPGLGDTAMYLCATSSNLARGELFFGEGSRLTVL.

There are a few counts of this clonotype. The chain is built from TRBV19 and TRBJ2-7; 8 bases are shared with TRBD2. The CDR3 consists of 15 residues. Germline V gene sequence: CDR1 LNHDA, CDR2 SQIVND (reference sequence). V shed 5 bases and J 3 bases; nucleotides not matched to a gene: 9. The CDR3 is CASSLRTSSSYEQYF. CDR3 coding DNA: TGTGCCAGTAGTTTACGGACTAGCAGTAGCTACGAGCAGTACTTC. The full variable domain, with the rest looked up from reference TRBV19 and TRBJ2-7, is DGGITQSPKYLFRKEGQNVTLSCEQNLNHDAMYWYRQDPGQGLRLIYYSQIVNDFQKGDIAEGYSVSREKKESFPLTVTSAQKNPTAFYLCASSLRTSSSYEQYFGPGTRLTVT.

This clonotype was counted many times. The chain joins TRBV28 to TRBJ2-3; the D call may be TRBD1 or TRBD2 (5 bases each). Germline V CDR1 and CDR2: MDHEN, SYDVKM. V lost 4 bases and J 6 bases, leaving 23 bases between the germline ends. The CDR3 runs to 17 residues. In DNA, the CDR3 is TGTGCCAGCAGTTCGGGGATGGGACGCCCGCCGCGGGATACGCAGTATTTT. Amino acids: CASSSGMGRPPRDTQYF.